Described below is a single TCR beta chain sequence and its context. The table came from immunoSEQ multiplex PCR; TCRdb's copy has only in-frame clones and leaves some out. The sample carries tens of thousands of clones, 91% recorded once. The data originate from a study of T cell changes during pregnancy in multiple sclerosis. Germline V gives CDR1 SEHNR, CDR2 FQNEAQ (reference sequence). V lost 4 bases to trimming and J lost 3 bases, with 19 bases between them. The CDR3 length is 16 residues. The clonotype comes from a female donor in good health, enrolled as a control in a pregnancy study. The specimen comprised peripheral blood, sampled in the third trimester of pregnancy. The gene calls are TRBV7-9 and TRBJ2-7, with D possibly matching TRBD2 (6 bases). CDR3 DNA sequence: TGTGCCAGCAGCTCGTACGGTCCTAGCGCCCACTACGAGCAGTACTTC. Amino acids: CASSSYGPSAHYEQYF.